A single sample gave rise to the 23 T cell receptor beta chains below, sequenced in a study of shared clonotypes between healthy human individuals. Assay used: immunoSEQ multiplex PCR; TCRdb lists only in-frame clones, some missing. The profile shows fewer than 850,000 clones, 90% of them singletons. Sequences were obtained from memory CD8+ T cells from PBMCs. Described subset: CD45RO+ cells pooled with CCR7-negative TemRA cells. The receptors derive from a young man in good health. Some clones in this sample may be carry-over from other donors' samples.

The rearrangement joins TRBV7-9 to TRBJ1-1; D unresolved. The V end was cut by 3 bases, the J end by 0 bases, with 8 bases between. Germline V gene data show CDR1 as SEHNR and CDR2 as FQNEAQ (reference sequence). The CDR3 contains 14 residues. The CDR3 sequence is CASSFGDLNTEAFF. CDR3 coding DNA: TGTGCCAGCAGCTTCGGTGATCTGAACACTGAAGCTTTCTTT.

V gene TRBV5-6 combines with J gene TRBJ2-3; 7 bases match TRBD2. The CDR3 is 16 residues long. V was clipped by 0 bases and J by 1 base; unmatched bases: 5. Germline loops: CDR1 SGHDT, CDR2 YYEEEE. The CDR3 DNA reads TGTGCCAGCAGCTTGGCGTCTAGCGGAGGCACAGATACGCAGTATTTT. This sequence encodes CASSLASSGGTDTQYF.

This clone has more than one count but fewer than ten. The rearrangement uses TRBV5-6 and TRBJ1-1; D gene ambiguous. This CDR3 contains 14 residues. Germline CDR1 and CDR2: SGHDT and YYEEEE. V gave up 3 bases and J gave up 2 bases, with 11 bases separating them. CDR3 loop: CASSWARVNTEAFF. The CDR3 nucleotides are TGTGCCAGCAGCTGGGCGCGGGTTAACACTGAAGCTTTCTTT.

A remark on this clone: It may be a read error: a sequence one base away is much more abundant. The rearrangement joins TRBV11-3 to TRBJ1-1; unclear D gene. The CDR3 length is 13 residues. The V gene's germline CDR1 is SGHNT and CDR2 YENEEA. V was trimmed by 1 base and J by 1 base, leaving 4 bases between them. This chain's CDR3 is CASSLGSNTEAFF. CDR3 sequence (DNA): TGTGCCAGCAGCTTAGGCTCGAACACTGAAGCTTTCTTT.

The chain carries TRBV27 and TRBJ2-7; 10 bases agree with TRBD2. Losses at the gene ends were 6 bases for V and 7 bases for J; bases not matched to a gene: 12. There are 15 residues in the CDR3. Germline CDR1 is MNHEY and CDR2 is SMNVEV (reference sequence). The CDR3 spells CASSPSGGPRREQYF. The CDR3 DNA reads TGTGCCAGCAGCCCTAGCGGGGGACCGAGGAGGGAGCAGTACTTC.

This clone was detected many times. The chain couples TRBV5-1 to TRBJ2-6; D assignment may be TRBD1 or TRBD2 (5 bases each). The CDR3 length is 17 residues. V was pared by 1 base and J by 3 bases, with 14 bases between. The germline CDR1 and CDR2 sequences are SGHRS and YFSETQ. For the CDR3, the DNA is TGCGCCAGCAGCTTGAGGGACCCCCTTTATGGGGCCAACGTCCTGACTTTC. It translates to CASSLRDPLYGANVLTF.

The CDR3: CASSLTRRGRKETQYF. The CDR3 nucleotides read TGTGCCAGCAGCTTAACGAGGAGAGGGAGAAAAGAGACCCAGTACTTC. The chain uses TRBV7-3 and TRBJ2-5, with TRBD2 as a possible D gene (5 bases). The CDR3 extends over 16 amino acids. V was clipped by 0 bases and J by 3 bases, with 14 bases between them. In germline, CDR1 is SGHTA, CDR2 FQGTGA.

This clone has only a few counts. Other DNA sequences from this sample encode an identical CDR3 as well. The chain is built from TRBV6-1 and TRBJ1-2; D is possibly TRBD1 (5 bases). CDR1 and CDR2 (germline): MNHNS, SASEGT. V gave up 2 bases and J gave up 7 bases, with 11 bases separating them. The CDR3 has 13 residues. DNA of the CDR3: TGTGCCAGCAGTGAAACAGGTGTGGGTGGCTACACCTTC. This codes for CASSETGVGGYTF.

This chain connects TRBV9 to TRBJ2-7, with TRBD1 as a possible D gene (5 bases). The CDR3 is made up of 14 amino acids. Germline loops: CDR1 SGDLS, CDR2 YYNGEE. The germline V and J ends were trimmed by 3 bases and 5 bases, with 15 bases remaining between them. The CDR3 loop reads CASSGPDRNHEQYF. CDR3 nucleotides: TGTGCCAGCAGCGGACCAGACAGAAACCACGAGCAGTACTTC.

The chain couples TRBV6-4 to TRBJ2-2, with 7 bases identical to TRBD2. Germline lookup yields CDR1 MRHNA and CDR2 SNTAGT. V lost 10 bases to trimming and J lost 5 bases; unmatched junction nucleotides: 10. There are 14 residues in the CDR3. This chain's CDR3 is CATEMWRGTGELFF. DNA for the CDR3: TGTGCCACCGAGATGTGGCGGGGGACCGGGGAGCTGTTTTTT.

The V and J genes are TRBV6-5 and TRBJ2-1, with 9 positions matching TRBD2. V lost 11 bases, J lost 6 bases, and 14 bases stayed unmatched. Germline CDR1 and CDR2: MNHEY and SVGAGI. The CDR3 has 15 amino acids. The CDR3, as DNA: TGTGCCCCTTTCCACTGGCGGGAGGGGTGCAATGAGCAGTTCTTC. Translation: CAPFHWREGCNEQFF.

The rearrangement links TRBV15 to TRBJ1-1, with D possibly TRBD1 on 5 matching bases. From germline, CDR1 is LNHNV and CDR2 YYDKDF (reference sequence). The CDR3 contains 14 residues. Deletions cut 1 base from V and 0 bases from J, with 6 bases between. The CDR3 DNA sequence: TGTGCCACCAGCAGAGGGGGACTGAACACTGAAGCTTTCTTT. Translated, it gives CATSRGGLNTEAFF.

In this sample, this clone turned up once. V usage is TRBV13 and J usage is TRBJ2-7; 8 nucleotides line up with TRBD2. Germline V lookup: CDR1 PRHDT, CDR2 FYEKMQ (reference sequence). The CDR3 spans 15 residues. Trimming at V came to 5 bases and at J to 3 bases, leaving 9 bases not matched to a gene. CDR3 sequence (DNA): TGTGCCAGCAGCCCCAACAGCGGGGGTTTCTACGAGCAGTACTTC. Its protein is CASSPNSGGFYEQYF.

Points on this clone: In the same sample, other DNA sequences code for this CDR3. The rearrangement links TRBV28 to TRBJ2-3; 7 positions match TRBD2. This CDR3 has 19 residues. Germline V gene data show CDR1 as MDHEN and CDR2 as SYDVKM. With V trimmed by 6 bases and J by 2 bases, 20 bases remained unmatched. The CDR3: CASSPEGLAEESFTDTQYF. DNA of the CDR3: TGTGCCAGCAGCCCAGAAGGGCTAGCGGAAGAAAGCTTCACAGATACGCAGTATTTT. The whole variable domain, filled in from reference TRBV28 and TRBJ2-3, reads DVKVTQSSRYLVKRTGEKVFLECVQDMDHENMFWYRQDPGLGLRLIYFSYDVKMKEKGDIPEGYSVSREKKERFSLILESASTNQTSMYLCASSPEGLAEESFTDTQYFGPGTRLTVL.

This chain joins TRBV4-3 and TRBJ2-1; 7 bases match TRBD2. V dropped 0 bases and J dropped 3; count of bases not matched to a gene: 8. The V gene's germline CDR1 is LGHNA and CDR2 YSLEER. The CDR3 is made up of 17 amino acids. CDR3 sequence (DNA): TGCGCCAGCAGCCAAGATTTTGGCGGGAGAGACTACAATGAGCAGTTCTTC. Translation gives CASSQDFGGRDYNEQFF.

This sequence joins TRBV4-1 and TRBJ2-7; 7 bases are a match to TRBD1. Losses at the gene ends were 1 base for V and 5 bases for J; bases not matched to a gene: 8. Germline values: CDR1 MGHRA, CDR2 YSYEKL. The CDR3 has 15 amino acids. The CDR3 DNA is TGCGCCAGCAGCCAAGTGGTCCCGACAGGGAACGAGCAGTACTTC. Amino acid sequence: CASSQVVPTGNEQYF.

V is TRBV7-3 and J is TRBJ2-3; TRBD1 matches at 8 bases. This CDR3 comprises 16 residues. Germline V CDR1 and CDR2: SGHTA, FQGTGA. The V gene end was trimmed by 0 bases and the J gene end by 5 bases; junction bases not matched to a gene: 7. CDR3 region: CASSLTLTGVGDTQYF. The CDR3 DNA sequence: TGTGCCAGCAGCTTAACGTTGACAGGGGTAGGAGATACGCAGTATTTT. The whole variable domain, filled in from reference TRBV7-3 and TRBJ2-3, reads GAGVSQTPSNKVTEKGKYVELRCDPISGHTALYWYRQSLGQGPEFLIYFQGTGAADDSGLPNDRFFAVRPEGSVSTLKIQRTERGDSAVYLCASSLTLTGVGDTQYFGPGTRLTVL.

The CDR3 reads CASSVRTGDYSNQPQHF. CDR3 DNA sequence: TGTGCCAGCAGTGTGAGGACAGGGGATTATAGCAATCAGCCCCAGCATTTT. This chain links TRBV6-1 with TRBJ1-5; 9 positions agree with TRBD1. Germline V gives CDR1 MNHNS, CDR2 SASEGT. The CDR3 is 17 residues long. V lost 4 bases, J lost 0 bases, and 7 bases stayed unmatched.

The chain recombines TRBV27 with TRBJ2-2; TRBD2 aligns across 7 bases. Trimming took 7 bases from V and 3 from J; bases not matched to a gene: 11. Germline CDR1 and CDR2: MNHEY and SMNVEV (reference sequence). The CDR3 covers 16 residues. CDR3 in DNA: TGTGCCAGCACCCCGTGGGTAGCGGGTGACACCGGGGAGCTGTTTTTT. This sequence encodes CASTPWVAGDTGELFF.

This sequence joins TRBV6-5 and TRBJ1-1; D gene ambiguous. Germline values: CDR1 MNHEY, CDR2 SVGAGI. With 5 bases removed from V and 0 bases from J, the gap between germline ends came to 13 bases. The CDR3 is 15 residues long. CDR3: CASSDYRHLNTEAFF. The CDR3 nucleotides read TGTGCCAGCAGTGACTATCGACATTTGAACACTGAAGCTTTCTTT.

V gene TRBV5-6 combines with J gene TRBJ1-1; D gene unclear. Trimming removed 3 bases from V and 4 bases from J, with 10 bases in between. The CDR3 has 13 residues. Germline CDR1 is SGHDT and CDR2 is YYEEEE. As DNA, the CDR3 is TGTGCCAGCAGCTCTTACAGAGCCACTGAAGCTTTCTTT. Its protein is CASSSYRATEAFF.

The rearrangement links TRBV13 to TRBJ1-1; TRBD1 is a possible D gene (5 bases). The CDR3 consists of 14 residues. V lost 5 bases, J lost 1 base, and 11 bases lay in between. CDR1 and CDR2 from the germline V gene are PRHDT and FYEKMQ (reference sequence). The CDR3 is CASSPRQQNTEAFF. Written as DNA, the CDR3 is TGTGCCAGCAGCCCCCGACAGCAGAACACTGAAGCTTTCTTT. Full variable domain (rest looked up from reference TRBV13 and TRBJ1-1): AAGVIQSPRHLIKEKRETATLKCYPIPRHDTVYWYQQGPGQDPQFLISFYEKMQSDKGSIPDRFSAQQFSDYHSELNMSSLELGDSALYFCASSPRQQNTEAFFGQGTRLTVV.

With respect to this clone: This specimen includes other DNA sequences encoding the same CDR3. The rearrangement joins TRBV29-1 to TRBJ1-2, with a tentative D call TRBD1 (5 bases). The germline V gene has CDR1 SQVTM and CDR2 ANQGSEA. CDR3 length equals 11 residues. The germline V and J ends were trimmed by 4 bases and 4 bases, with 7 bases remaining between them. The CDR3 DNA follows: TGCAGCGTTGGACAGATCTATGGCTACACCTTC. Its translation: CSVGQIYGYTF.